This T cell receptor (beta chain) was captured in a study of T cells in Graves' hyperthyroidism and ophthalmopathy (dated by TCRdb to between 2018 and 2021). In the study overall: Peripheral blood samples were taken at initial diagnosis, before any treatment was given. The paper describes TCR Vbeta CDR3 sequencing of 130 to 150 peripheral blood samples, made up of 43 ophthalmopathy patients, roughly 80 hyperthyroidism patients and 17 progressor patients. Prospective prediction of ophthalmopathy was tested in an independent validation cohort consisting of about 19 hyperthyroidism patients and 15 or so patients who later progressed to ophthalmopathy. After blood sampling, hyperthyroidism patients were treated with methimazole at a starting dose of 30 mg daily, and ophthalmopathy patients were treated with high-dose intravenous methylprednisolone. To identify distinguishing TCR V-J signatures, a discovery cohort of around 100 patients was used, comprising 43 with Graves' ophthalmopathy and approximately 57 with stable Graves' hyperthyroidism. Thyroid tissue and blood T-cell repertoires from six Graves' hyperthyroidism patients were also compared in the study. For training and testing, the 100 or so patients in the discovery cohort were randomly divided in a 7:3 ratio. Overall study outcomes, separate from this receptor: A 13 V-J signature model separated ophthalmopathy from stable hyperthyroidism, with roughly 88% sensitivity and 81% to 82% specificity in cross-validation and 80%/75% in testing. Most expanded thyroid clonotypes (frequency above 0.001) were also found in blood, which suggests that blood repertoires may mirror thyroid immune responses. Sample size was not statistically predetermined, and blinding of investigators to group allocation was not performed. In validation, progression to ophthalmopathy was predicted by the model with 65% to 71% sensitivity and roughly 76% specificity, a median of around 5.9 months before onset.

Graves' hyperthyroidism was defined as stable when no progression to ophthalmopathy occurred over 18 months of follow-up. The hyperthyroidism patients were between 18 and 65 years old and newly diagnosed, with a disease duration of less than 2 months. The study excluded patients with uncontrolled infections, other autoimmune diseases, pregnancy or lactation. Diagnoses relied on clinical symptoms, serum thyroxine and TRAb, thyroid ultrasound and orbital computed tomography. PBMCs were isolated from about 9 ml of fresh peripheral blood by Ficoll-Paque density gradient centrifugation. Trizol reagent was used to extract total RNA, and RNA quality was then checked on an Agilent 2100 Bioanalyzer. The germline V gene encodes CDR1 DFQATT and CDR2 SNEGSKA (reference sequence). Inclusive of the bounding cysteine and phenylalanine, the CDR3 is 15 residues long. Of all the DNA, just the CDR3 is kept, 45 bases in frame from base 1. V loses 1 base of germline sequence and J loses 3 bases, and the interval between the two ends is 13 bases.

This clonotype occurred a few times. Its target antigen remains unknown. Base qualities are missing; no much larger clone stands one base away. TCR beta CDR3 regions were amplified from RNA transcripts. The TCR CDR3 was subjected to a first round of RT-PCR using the HTBI primer set and the Qiagen OneStep RT-PCR kit. The libraries were constructed in a second round of multiplex PCR and then size-selected and purified. The libraries were sequenced on an Illumina HiSeq2000 using paired-end 100 bp reads. In the paper's pipeline: SOAPnuke was used to process the raw data, removing reads that contained adapters or uncalled bases, had a mean Phred below 15, or lacked an exact match to the constant primer or identifier. COPE v1.2.5 was used to merge the high-quality paired reads, and each unique nucleotide sequence was defined as a clonotype. Clonotypes were aligned to IMGT TRBV, TRBD and TRBJ reference segments using MiTCR v1.1. The analysis included only V-J combinations with a frequency above 0.0001, which together covered around 99% of the repertoires. A TCS score was defined as the ratio of F50 (clonal expansion) to E x V (chaos), with BLOSUM62-based TCRdist applied between CDR3 peptides within each V-J. Welch's t-statistics and random forest reduced some 510 V-J features to roughly 13, which were used in a naive Bayes classifier (R e1071). TCRdb ran its own pipeline on the public reads, namely fastp trimming at Q25 and MiXCR clone calling, and kept in-frame beta chains. All rows with the same CDR3 protein become a single entry with the most common DNA and genes. The V and J calls reflect TCRdb's pipeline rather than the authors' work. Within this sample are hundreds of thousands of distinct CDR3 sequences, with 11% to 15% of them counted one time only. Clones ranked in the top ten supply approximately 10% of the sample.

This TCR derives from a woman aged 18-29 years with Graves' hyperthyroidism. The sequencing input was blood. Rearrangement joined TRBV20-1 to TRBJ2-1; a tentative D call is TRBD1 (6 bases match). The CDR3 protein is CSARGRRGGYNEQFF. The sequence in DNA is TGCAGTGCTAGAGGGCGGAGAGGGGGCTACAATGAGCAGTTCTTC.